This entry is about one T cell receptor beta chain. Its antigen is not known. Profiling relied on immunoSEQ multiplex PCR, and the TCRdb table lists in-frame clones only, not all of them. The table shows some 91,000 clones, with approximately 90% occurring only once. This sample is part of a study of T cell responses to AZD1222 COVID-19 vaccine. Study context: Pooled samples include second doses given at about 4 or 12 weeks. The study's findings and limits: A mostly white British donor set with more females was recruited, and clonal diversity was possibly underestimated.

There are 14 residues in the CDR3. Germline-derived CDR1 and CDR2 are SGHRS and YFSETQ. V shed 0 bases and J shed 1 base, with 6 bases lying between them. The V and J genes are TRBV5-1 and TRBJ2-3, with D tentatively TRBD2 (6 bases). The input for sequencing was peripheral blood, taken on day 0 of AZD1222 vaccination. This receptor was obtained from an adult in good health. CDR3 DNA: TGCGCCAGCAGCTTGGCGGGGGGCACAGATACGCAGTATTTT. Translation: CASSLAGGTDTQYF.